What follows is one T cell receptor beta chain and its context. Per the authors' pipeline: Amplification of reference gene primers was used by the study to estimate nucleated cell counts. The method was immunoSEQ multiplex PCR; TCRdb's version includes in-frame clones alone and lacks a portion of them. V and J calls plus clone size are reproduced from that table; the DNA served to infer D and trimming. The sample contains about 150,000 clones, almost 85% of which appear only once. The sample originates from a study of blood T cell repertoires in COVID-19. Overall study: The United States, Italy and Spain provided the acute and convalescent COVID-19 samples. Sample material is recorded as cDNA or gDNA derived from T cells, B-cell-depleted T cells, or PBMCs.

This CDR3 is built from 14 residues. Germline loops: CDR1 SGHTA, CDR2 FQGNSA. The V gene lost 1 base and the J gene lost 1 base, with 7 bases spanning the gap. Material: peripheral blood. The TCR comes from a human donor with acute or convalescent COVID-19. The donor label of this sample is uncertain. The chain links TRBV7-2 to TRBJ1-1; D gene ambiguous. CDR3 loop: CASSLVAGNTEAFF. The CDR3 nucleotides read TGTGCCAGCAGCTTAGTTGCAGGGAACACTGAAGCTTTCTTT. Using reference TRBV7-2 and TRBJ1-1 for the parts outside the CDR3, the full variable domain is GAGVSQSPSNKVTEKGKDVELRCDPISGHTALYWYRQSLGQGLEFLIYFQGNSAPDKSGLPSDRFSAERTGGSVSTLTIQRTQQEDSAVYLCASSLVAGNTEAFFGQGTRLTVV.